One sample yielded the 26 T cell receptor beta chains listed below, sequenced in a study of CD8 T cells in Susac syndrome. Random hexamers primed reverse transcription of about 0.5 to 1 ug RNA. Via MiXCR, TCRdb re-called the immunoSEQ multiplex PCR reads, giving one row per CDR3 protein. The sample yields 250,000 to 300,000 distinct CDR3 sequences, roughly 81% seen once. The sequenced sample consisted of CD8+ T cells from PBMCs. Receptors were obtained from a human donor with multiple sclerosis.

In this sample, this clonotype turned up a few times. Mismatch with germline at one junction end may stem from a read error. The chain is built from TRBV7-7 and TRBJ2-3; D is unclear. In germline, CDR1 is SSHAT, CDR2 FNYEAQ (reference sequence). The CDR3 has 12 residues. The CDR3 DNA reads TGTGCTAGCAGCCCCCTGTTAGATACGCAGTATTTT. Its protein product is CASSPLLDTQYF.

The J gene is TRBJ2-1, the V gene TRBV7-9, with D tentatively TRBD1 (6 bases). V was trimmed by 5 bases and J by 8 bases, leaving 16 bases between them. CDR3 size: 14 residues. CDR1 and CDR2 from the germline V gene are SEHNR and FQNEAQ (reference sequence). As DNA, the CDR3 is TGTGCCAGCAGCCCCCTACAGGGATCGGATGAGCAGTTCTTC. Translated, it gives CASSPLQGSDEQFF.

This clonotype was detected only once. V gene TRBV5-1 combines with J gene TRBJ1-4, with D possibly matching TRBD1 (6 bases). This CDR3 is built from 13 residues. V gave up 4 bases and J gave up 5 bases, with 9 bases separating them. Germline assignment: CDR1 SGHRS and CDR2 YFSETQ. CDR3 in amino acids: CASSPDRNEKLFF. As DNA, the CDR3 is TGCGCCAGCAGCCCGGACAGAAATGAAAAACTGTTTTTT.

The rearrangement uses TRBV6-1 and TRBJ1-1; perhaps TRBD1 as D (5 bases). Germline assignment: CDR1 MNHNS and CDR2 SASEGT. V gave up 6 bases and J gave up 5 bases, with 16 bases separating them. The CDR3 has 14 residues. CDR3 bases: TGTGCCAGCAGAGTCAGGGATACGAGGACTGAAGCTTTCTTT. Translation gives CASRVRDTRTEAFF.

CDR3 nucleotides: TGTGCCAGCGACGGTAACACTGAAGCTTTCTTT. Residues: CASDGNTEAFF. This chain links TRBV2 with TRBJ1-1; D unclear. Germline V gene data show CDR1 as SNHLY and CDR2 as FYNNEI. The CDR3 consists of 11 residues. With 8 bases removed from V and 2 bases from J, the gap between germline ends came to 6 bases.

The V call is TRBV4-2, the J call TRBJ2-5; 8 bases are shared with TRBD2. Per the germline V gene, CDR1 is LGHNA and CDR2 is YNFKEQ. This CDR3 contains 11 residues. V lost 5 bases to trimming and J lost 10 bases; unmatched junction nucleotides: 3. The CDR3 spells CASSTGGDQYF. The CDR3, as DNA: TGTGCCAGCAGCACCGGGGGGGACCAGTACTTC.

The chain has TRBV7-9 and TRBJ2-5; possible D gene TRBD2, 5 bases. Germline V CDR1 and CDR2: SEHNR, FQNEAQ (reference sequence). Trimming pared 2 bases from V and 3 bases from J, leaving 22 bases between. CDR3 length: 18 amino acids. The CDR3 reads CASSLTQRIREQKETQYF. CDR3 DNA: TGTGCCAGCAGCTTAACCCAGCGGATACGAGAGCAAAAAGAGACCCAGTACTTC.

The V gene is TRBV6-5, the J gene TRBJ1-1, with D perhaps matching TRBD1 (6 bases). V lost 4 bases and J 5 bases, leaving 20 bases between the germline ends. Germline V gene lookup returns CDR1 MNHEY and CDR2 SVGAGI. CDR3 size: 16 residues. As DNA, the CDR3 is TGTGCCAGCAGTTGGATTCGACAGGTAGATCGGACTGAAGCTTTCTTT. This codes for CASSWIRQVDRTEAFF.

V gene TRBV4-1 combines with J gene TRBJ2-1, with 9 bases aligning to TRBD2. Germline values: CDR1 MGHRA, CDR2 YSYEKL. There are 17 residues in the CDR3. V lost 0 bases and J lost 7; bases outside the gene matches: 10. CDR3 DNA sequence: TGCGCCAGCAGCCAAGATCGTCTAGCGGGGAGGGGTAATGAGCAGTTCTTC. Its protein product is CASSQDRLAGRGNEQFF.

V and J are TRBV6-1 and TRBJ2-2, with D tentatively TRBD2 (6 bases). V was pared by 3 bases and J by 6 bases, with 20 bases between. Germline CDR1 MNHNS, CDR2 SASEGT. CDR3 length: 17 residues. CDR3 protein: CASSERLRSQRAGELFF. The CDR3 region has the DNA TGTGCCAGCAGTGAGAGATTGCGTAGCCAGCGGGCCGGGGAGCTGTTTTTT.

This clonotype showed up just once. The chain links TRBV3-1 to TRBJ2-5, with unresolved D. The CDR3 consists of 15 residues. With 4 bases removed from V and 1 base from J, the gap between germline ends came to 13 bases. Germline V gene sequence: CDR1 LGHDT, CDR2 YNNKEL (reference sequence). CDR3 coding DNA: TGTGCCAGCAGCCCACACCCCTACACCCAAGAGACCCAGTACTTC. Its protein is CASSPHPYTQETQYF.

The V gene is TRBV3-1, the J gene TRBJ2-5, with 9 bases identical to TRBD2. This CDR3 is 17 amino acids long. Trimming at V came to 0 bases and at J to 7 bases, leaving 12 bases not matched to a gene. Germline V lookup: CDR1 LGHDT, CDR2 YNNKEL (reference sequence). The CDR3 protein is CASSQDPWREGRGTQYF. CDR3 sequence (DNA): TGTGCCAGCAGCCAAGATCCGTGGCGGGAGGGTAGGGGGACCCAGTACTTC.

The CDR3 reads CASSAGQGVQPQHF. The CDR3 coding sequence is TGTGCCAGCAGCGCCGGACAGGGGGTGCAGCCCCAGCATTTT. The chain carries TRBV9 and TRBJ1-5; 10 bases match TRBD1. The CDR3 length is 14 residues. Germline CDR1 reads SGDLS; CDR2 reads YYNGEE. V was pared by 3 bases and J by 7 bases, with 4 bases of the junction left unmatched.

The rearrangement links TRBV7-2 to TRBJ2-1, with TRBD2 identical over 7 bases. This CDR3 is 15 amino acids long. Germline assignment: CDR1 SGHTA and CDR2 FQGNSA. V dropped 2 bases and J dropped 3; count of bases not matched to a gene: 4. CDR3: CASSLWWEGYNEQFF. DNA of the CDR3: TGTGCCAGCAGCTTATGGTGGGAGGGCTACAATGAGCAGTTCTTC.

The CDR3 loop reads CASSLGRLGDEQYF. The CDR3, as DNA: TGTGCCAGCAGTTTGGGCCGACTCGGCGACGAGCAGTACTTC. The chain is built from TRBV28 and TRBJ2-7; D ambiguous. V lost 3 bases and J lost 5, with 14 bases in between. Germline CDR1 MDHEN, CDR2 SYDVKM. This CDR3 region has 14 residues. The full variable domain, completed using reference TRBV28 and TRBJ2-7, is DVKVTQSSRYLVKRTGEKVFLECVQDMDHENMFWYRQDPGLGLRLIYFSYDVKMKEKGDIPEGYSVSREKKERFSLILESASTNQTSMYLCASSLGRLGDEQYFGPGTRLTVT.

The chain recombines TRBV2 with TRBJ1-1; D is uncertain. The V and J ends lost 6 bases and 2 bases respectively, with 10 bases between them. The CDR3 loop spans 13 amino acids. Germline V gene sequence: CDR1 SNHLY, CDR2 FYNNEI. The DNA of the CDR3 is TGTGCCAGCAGCCAGGTATTTAACACTGAAGCTTTCTTT. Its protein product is CASSQVFNTEAFF.

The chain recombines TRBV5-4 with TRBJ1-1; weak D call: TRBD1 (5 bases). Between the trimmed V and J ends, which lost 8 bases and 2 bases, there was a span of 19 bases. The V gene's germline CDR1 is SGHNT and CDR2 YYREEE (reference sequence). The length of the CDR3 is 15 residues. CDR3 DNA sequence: TGTGCCAGGACCAAGACCGGGACGTCCAACACTGAAGCTTTCTTT. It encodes CARTKTGTSNTEAFF.

The CDR3 nucleotides are TGTGCCAGCAGCTTAACGAGCGGTAGCAATCAGCCCCAGCATTTT. Its translation is CASSLTSGSNQPQHF. This chain connects TRBV7-3 to TRBJ1-5, with D unclear. This CDR3 is 15 amino acids long. Germline CDR1 reads SGHTA; CDR2 reads FQGTGA. V lost 0 bases and J 0 bases, leaving 6 bases between the germline ends.

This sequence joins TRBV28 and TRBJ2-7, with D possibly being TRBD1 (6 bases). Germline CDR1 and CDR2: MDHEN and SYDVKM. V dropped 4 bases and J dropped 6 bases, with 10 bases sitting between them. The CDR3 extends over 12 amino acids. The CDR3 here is CASSSQGREQYF. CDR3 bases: TGTGCCAGCAGTTCCCAGGGGCGCGAGCAGTACTTC.

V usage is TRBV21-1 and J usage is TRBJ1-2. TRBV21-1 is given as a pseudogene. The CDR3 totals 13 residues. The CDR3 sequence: CASSKGRAYGYTF. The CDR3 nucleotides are TGTGCCAGCAGCAAAGGGAGAGCGTATGGCTACACCTTC.

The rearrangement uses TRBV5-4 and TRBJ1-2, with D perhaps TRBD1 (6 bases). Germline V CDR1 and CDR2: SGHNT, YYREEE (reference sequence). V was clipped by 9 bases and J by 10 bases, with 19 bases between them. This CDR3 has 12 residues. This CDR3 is CAMTRRGSNYTF. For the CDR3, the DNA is TGTGCCATGACGCGGAGGGGGTCAAACTACACCTTC.

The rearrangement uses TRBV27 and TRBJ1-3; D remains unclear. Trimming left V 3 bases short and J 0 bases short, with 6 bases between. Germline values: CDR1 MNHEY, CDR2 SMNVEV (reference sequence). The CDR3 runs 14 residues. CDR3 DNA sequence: TGTGCCAGCAGTTTTACCCGCTCTGGAAACACCATATATTTT. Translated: CASSFTRSGNTIYF.

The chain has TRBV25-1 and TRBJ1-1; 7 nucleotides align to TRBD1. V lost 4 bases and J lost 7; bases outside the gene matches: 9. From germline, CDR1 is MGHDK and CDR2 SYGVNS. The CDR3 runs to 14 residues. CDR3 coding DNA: TGTGCCAGCAGTGCCACAGGGGCCGGTTTTGAAGCTTTCTTT. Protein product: CASSATGAGFEAFF.

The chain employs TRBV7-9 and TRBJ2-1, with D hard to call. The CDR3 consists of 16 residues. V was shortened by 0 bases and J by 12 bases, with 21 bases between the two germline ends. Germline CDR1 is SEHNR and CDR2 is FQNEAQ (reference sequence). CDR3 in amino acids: CASSLAAGTEIHGQFF. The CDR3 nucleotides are TGTGCCAGCAGCTTAGCTGCTGGCACAGAGATACATGGGCAGTTCTTC.

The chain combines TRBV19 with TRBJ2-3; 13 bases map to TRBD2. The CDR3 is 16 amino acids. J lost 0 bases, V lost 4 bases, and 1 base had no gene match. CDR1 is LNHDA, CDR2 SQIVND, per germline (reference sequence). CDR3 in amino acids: CASSTGLAGSTDTQYF. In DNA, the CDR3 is TGTGCCAGTAGTACGGGACTAGCGGGGAGCACAGATACGCAGTATTTT.

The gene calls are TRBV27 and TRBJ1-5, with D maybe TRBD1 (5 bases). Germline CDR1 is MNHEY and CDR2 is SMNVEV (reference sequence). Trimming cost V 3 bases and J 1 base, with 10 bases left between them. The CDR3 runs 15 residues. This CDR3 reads CASSFGQGSNQPQHF. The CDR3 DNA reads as TGTGCCAGCAGTTTTGGACAAGGGAGCAATCAGCCCCAGCATTTT.